This T cell receptor beta chain was sequenced during a study of cytomegalovirus exposure and HLA in healthy donors. Study at large: Earlier sequencing of 150 million to 200 million T cells yielded roughly 100 million unique TCR beta sequences.

The PCR ran on 60 Vbeta and 13 Jbeta primers. Generated by immunoSEQ multiplex PCR, the TCRdb table keeps only in-frame clones and is missing some. The sample has 40,000 to 50,000 clones; the top ten hold around 2%. Findings and caveats of the study: Among immune exposure information, only CMV serostatus was available. TCR beta chains associated with HLA were, in a later analysis, more clonally expanded than equally common others.

On this clone: Antigen unknown. At one end, the junction sequence differs from germline, possibly due to a read error.

Healthy donors of bone marrow made up the group. The CDR3 runs 14 residues. CDR1 is SSHAT, CDR2 FNYEAQ, per germline (reference sequence). This rearrangement joins TRBV7-7 to TRBJ1-4; TRBD1 aligns across 8 bases. Sequenced material: PBMCs. The TCR was taken from a woman aged 40 to 50 in good health and CMV-seronegative. The CDR3 loop is CASSPGGSNEKLFF. DNA of the CDR3: TGTGCTAGCAGCCCAGGGGGCAGTAATGAAAAACTGTTTTTT.